Listed here are 11 T cell receptor beta chains from one sample, sequenced in a study of cytomegalovirus exposure and HLA in healthy donors (dated by TCRdb to the late 2010s). Library construction relied on the immunoSEQ multiplex PCR assay. For the multiplex PCR, a mixture combining 60 forward primers for TCR Vbeta segments and 13 reverse primers for TCR Jbeta segments was used. The clones in this table, taken by TCRdb from immuneACCESS, are in-frame only. Not every clone is retained; where verified, under half of the shortfall comes from an unresolved V gene, and the cause of the rest is unknown. The table for this sample lists about 160,000 clones; around 80% of them were counted only once. The ten largest clones capture approximately 6.7% of the sample. The sequenced sample was PBMCs. The receptors here all came from a male donor in good health and CMV-seropositive.

This chain joins TRBV30 and TRBJ2-1; possibly TRBD2 for D (6 bases). This CDR3 comprises 15 residues. Germline CDR1 is GTSNPN and CDR2 is SVGIG (reference sequence). Trimming took off 0 bases at V and 0 bases at J, with 9 bases between the two ends. The CDR3: CAWSVRGSSYNEQFF. For the CDR3, the DNA is TGTGCCTGGAGTGTACGGGGGAGCTCCTACAATGAGCAGTTCTTC.

The V gene is TRBV9, the J gene TRBJ1-2; D is undetermined. Germline CDR1 SGDLS, CDR2 YYNGEE. This CDR3 has 12 amino acids. The V end lost 0 bases, the J end lost 4 bases, and 4 bases lay between the germline ends. The CDR3 reads CASSVDGYGYTF. CDR3 coding DNA: TGTGCCAGCAGCGTAGACGGCTATGGCTACACCTTC.

The rearrangement uses TRBV5-6 and TRBJ2-7; D is unclear. The germline CDR1 and CDR2 sequences are SGHDT and YYEEEE. CDR3 length: 15 amino acids. V was clipped by 2 bases and J by 0 bases, with 12 bases between them. The DNA for the CDR3 is TGTGCCAGCAGCTTTTTAGTTGACACCTCCTACGAGCAGTACTTC. Protein product: CASSFLVDTSYEQYF.

This rearrangement joins TRBV5-8 to TRBJ2-2, with 11 bases aligning to TRBD2. V lost 2 bases to trimming and J lost 7 bases; unmatched junction nucleotides: 7. The germline CDR1 and CDR2 sequences are SGHTS and YDEGEE. CDR3 length: 16 amino acids. CDR3 in DNA: TGTGCCAGCAGCTTTTTAGCGGGAGGGCCGAACGGGGAGCTGTTTTTT. Translation gives CASSFLAGGPNGELFF.

In its sample, this clone was seen a few times. This sequence joins TRBV28 and TRBJ2-4, with 7 nucleotides matching TRBD1. This CDR3 is built from 15 residues. The trim removed 5 bases at V and 16 bases at J, leaving 20 bases unmatched. Germline CDR1 MDHEN, CDR2 SYDVKM. The CDR3 DNA is TGTGCCAGCAGTACAGGGGAGACGGCCTTCAGGAGTGAATACTTC. This codes for CASSTGETAFRSEYF.

The gene calls are TRBV4-1 and TRBJ2-1; 11 bases are a match to TRBD2. V was clipped by 4 bases and J by 10 bases; unmatched bases: 12. Germline-derived CDR1 and CDR2 are MGHRA and YSYEKL. The length of the CDR3 is 16 residues. CDR3 loop: CASSPSFLAGGDEQFF. Written as DNA, the CDR3 is TGCGCCAGCAGCCCCAGTTTCCTAGCGGGAGGAGACGAGCAGTTCTTC.

The chain is built from TRBV19 and TRBJ2-3, with a tentative D call TRBD1 (6 bases). The ends were cut back, 4 bases at V and 2 bases at J, with 16 bases in the middle. Germline values: CDR1 LNHDA, CDR2 SQIVND (reference sequence). The CDR3 spans 16 residues. The CDR3 spells CASSNDLGAHTDTQYF. The CDR3 nucleotides are TGTGCCAGTAGTAATGATTTGGGGGCTCACACAGATACGCAGTATTTT.

Written as DNA, the CDR3 is TGTGCTAGTGGCGCCGGGACAGGGATAAATGAGCAGTTCTTC. Its protein product is CASGAGTGINEQFF. J is TRBJ2-1 and V is TRBV12-5, with 9 bases that match TRBD1. This CDR3 has 14 residues. V shed 6 bases, J shed 7 bases, and the junction held 7 bases outside the gene matches. Germline CDR1 and CDR2: LGHNT and FRNRAP.

This clone appeared once. The genes are TRBV2 and TRBJ1-5; D possibly corresponds to TRBD1 (5 bases). From germline, CDR1 is SNHLY and CDR2 FYNNEI. V was clipped by 3 bases and J by 7 bases, with 7 bases between them. The CDR3 has 12 residues. CDR3: CASSEEGQPQHF. DNA of the CDR3: TGTGCCAGCAGTGAGGAGGGGCAGCCCCAGCATTTT.

V and J are TRBV7-2 and TRBJ2-3; the D gene is possibly TRBD1 (5 bases). The CDR3 loop spans 13 amino acids. Per the germline V gene, CDR1 is SGHTA and CDR2 is FQGNSA. The V and J ends lost 8 bases and 3 bases respectively, with 12 bases between them. Here the CDR3 DNA reads TGTGCCAGCTCGAAACAGGTTACAGATACGCAGTATTTT. As protein: CASSKQVTDTQYF.

The CDR3 protein is CASSVEGSGEAFF. The CDR3 nucleotides read TGTGCCAGCAGCGTAGAGGGAAGCGGTGAAGCTTTCTTT. This chain joins TRBV9 and TRBJ1-1; D uncertain. CDR3 length: 13 amino acids. Germline V gene lookup returns CDR1 SGDLS and CDR2 YYNGEE. V was trimmed by 0 bases and J by 7 bases, leaving 10 bases between them.